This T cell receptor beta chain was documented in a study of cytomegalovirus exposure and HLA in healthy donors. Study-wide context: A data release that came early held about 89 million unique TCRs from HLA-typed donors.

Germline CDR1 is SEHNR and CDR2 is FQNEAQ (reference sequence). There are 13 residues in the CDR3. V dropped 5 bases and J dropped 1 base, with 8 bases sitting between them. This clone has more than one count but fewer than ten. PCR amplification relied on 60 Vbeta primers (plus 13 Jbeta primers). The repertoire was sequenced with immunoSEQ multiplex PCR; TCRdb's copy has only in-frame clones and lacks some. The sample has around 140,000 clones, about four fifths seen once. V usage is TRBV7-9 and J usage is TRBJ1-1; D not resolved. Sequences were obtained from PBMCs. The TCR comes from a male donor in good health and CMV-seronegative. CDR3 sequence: CASSGAGNTEAFF. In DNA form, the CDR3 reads TGTGCCAGCAGCGGCGCGGGGAACACTGAAGCTTTCTTT.